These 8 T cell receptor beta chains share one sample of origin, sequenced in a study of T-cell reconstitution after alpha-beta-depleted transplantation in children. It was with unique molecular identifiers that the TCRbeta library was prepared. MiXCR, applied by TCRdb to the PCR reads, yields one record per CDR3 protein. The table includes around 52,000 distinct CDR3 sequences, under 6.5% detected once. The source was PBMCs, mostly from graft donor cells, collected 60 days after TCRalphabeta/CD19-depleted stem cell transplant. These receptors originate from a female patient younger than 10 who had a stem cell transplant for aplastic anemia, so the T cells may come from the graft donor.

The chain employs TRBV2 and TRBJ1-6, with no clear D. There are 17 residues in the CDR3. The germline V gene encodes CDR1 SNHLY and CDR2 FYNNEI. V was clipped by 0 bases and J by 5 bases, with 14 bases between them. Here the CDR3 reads CASSEALGRLNNSPLHF. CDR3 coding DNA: TGTGCCAGCAGTGAAGCGCTCGGCAGGTTAAATAATTCACCCCTCCACTTT.

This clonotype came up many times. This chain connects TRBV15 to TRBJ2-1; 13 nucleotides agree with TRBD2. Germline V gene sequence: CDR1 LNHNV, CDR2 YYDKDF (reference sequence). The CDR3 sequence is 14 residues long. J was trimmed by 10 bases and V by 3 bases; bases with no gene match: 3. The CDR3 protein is CATSRTSGRTEQFF. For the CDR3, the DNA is TGTGCCACCAGCAGGACTAGCGGGAGGACCGAGCAGTTCTTC.

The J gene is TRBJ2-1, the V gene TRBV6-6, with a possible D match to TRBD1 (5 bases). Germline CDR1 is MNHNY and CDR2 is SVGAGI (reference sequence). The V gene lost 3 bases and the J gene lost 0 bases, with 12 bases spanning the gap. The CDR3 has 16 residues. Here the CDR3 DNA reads TGTGCCAGCAGTTATTCTCGACAGAGCTCCTACAATGAGCAGTTCTTC. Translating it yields CASSYSRQSSYNEQFF.

The DNA of the CDR3 is TGTGCCAGCTCACCAGAGGTAGGGTCTTCCTACGAGCAGTACTTC. The encoded protein is CASSPEVGSSYEQYF. The J gene is TRBJ2-7, the V gene TRBV18; no firm D call. The CDR3 has 15 amino acids. Germline V gene sequence: CDR1 KGHSH, CDR2 LQKENI. V lost 2 bases to trimming and J lost 1 base, with 12 bases between them. Complete variable domain (other parts from reference TRBV18 and TRBJ2-7): NAGVMQNPRHLVRRRGQEARLRCSPMKGHSHVYWYRQLPEEGLKFMVYLQKENIIDESGMPKERFSAEFPKEGPSILRIQQVVRGDSAAYFCASSPEVGSSYEQYFGPGTRLTVT.

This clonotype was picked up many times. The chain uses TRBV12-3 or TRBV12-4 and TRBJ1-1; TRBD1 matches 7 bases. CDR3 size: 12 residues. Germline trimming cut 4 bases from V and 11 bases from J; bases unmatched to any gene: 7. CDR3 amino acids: CASSYQGVRAFF. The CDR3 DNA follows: TGTGCCAGCAGTTACCAGGGGGTCCGGGCTTTCTTT.

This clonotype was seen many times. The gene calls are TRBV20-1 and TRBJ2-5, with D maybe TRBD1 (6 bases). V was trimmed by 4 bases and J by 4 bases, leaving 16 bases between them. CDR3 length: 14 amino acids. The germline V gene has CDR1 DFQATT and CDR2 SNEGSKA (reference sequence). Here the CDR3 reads CSATLALRGETQYF. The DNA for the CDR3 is TGCAGTGCTACTTTGGCGCTCAGGGGAGAGACCCAGTACTTC.

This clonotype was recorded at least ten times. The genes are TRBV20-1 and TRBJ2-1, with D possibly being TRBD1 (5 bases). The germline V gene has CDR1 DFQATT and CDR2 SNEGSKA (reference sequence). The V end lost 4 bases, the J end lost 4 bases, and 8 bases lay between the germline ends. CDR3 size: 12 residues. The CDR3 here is CSAKGPYNEQFF. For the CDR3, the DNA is TGCAGTGCTAAGGGGCCGTACAATGAGCAGTTCTTC.

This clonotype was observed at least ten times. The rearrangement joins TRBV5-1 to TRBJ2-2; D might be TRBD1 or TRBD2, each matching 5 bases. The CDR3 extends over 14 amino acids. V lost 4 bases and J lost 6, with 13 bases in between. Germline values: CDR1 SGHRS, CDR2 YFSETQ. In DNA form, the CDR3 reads TGCGCCAGCAGCCAAGGTGGGGGATCCGGGGAGCTGTTTTTT. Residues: CASSQGGGSGELFF. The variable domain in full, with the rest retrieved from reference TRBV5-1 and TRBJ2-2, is KAGVTQTPRYLIKTRGQQVTLSCSPISGHRSVSWYQQTPGQGLQFLFEYFSETQRNKGNFPGRFSGRQFSNSRSEMNVSTLELGDSALYLCASSQGGGSGELFFGEGSRLTVL.